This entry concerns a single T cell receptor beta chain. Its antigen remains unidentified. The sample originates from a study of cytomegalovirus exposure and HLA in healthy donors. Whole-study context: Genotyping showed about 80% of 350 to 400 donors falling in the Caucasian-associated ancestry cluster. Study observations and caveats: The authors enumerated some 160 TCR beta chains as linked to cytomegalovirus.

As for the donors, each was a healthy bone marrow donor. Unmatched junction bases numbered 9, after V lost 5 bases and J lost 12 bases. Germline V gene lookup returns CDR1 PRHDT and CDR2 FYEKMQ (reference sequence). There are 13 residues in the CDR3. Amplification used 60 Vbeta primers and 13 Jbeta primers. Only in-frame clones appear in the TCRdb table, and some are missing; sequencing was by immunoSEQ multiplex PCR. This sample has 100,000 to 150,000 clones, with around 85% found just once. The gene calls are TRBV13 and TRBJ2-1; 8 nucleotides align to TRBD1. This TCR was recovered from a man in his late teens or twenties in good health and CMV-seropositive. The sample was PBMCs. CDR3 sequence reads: CASSNPGGHGQFF. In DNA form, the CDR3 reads TGTGCCAGCAGCAATCCAGGGGGCCATGGGCAGTTCTTC.